Listed below are T cell receptor beta chains from one sample, sequenced in a study of cytomegalovirus exposure and HLA in healthy donors. The assay was immunoSEQ multiplex PCR, and TCRdb's table has in-frame clones only and misses some. This table has more than 75,000 clones, 79% appearing once. Sequenced material: PBMCs. All receptors come from a woman aged 40-49 years in good health and CMV-seronegative. Each CDR3 is given with its conserved first and last residue. D genes are given only for firm matches. Size tells how often a clone was seen (once, few, many) or the class of an expanded clone, and some rows leave it out.

j_call v_call d_call clone_size cdr3_aa cdr3_nt
TRBJ2-3 TRBV5-1 - once CASSPSTDTQYF TGCGCCAGCAGCCCAAGCACAGATACGCAGTATTTT
TRBJ1-2 TRBV28 - - CASRTLNQGYTF TGTGCCAGCAGGACACTTAACCAGGGCTACACCTTC
TRBJ2-7 TRBV4-2 TRBD2 - CASSHDGGGTYEQYF TGTGCCAGCAGCCATGATGGGGGAGGGACCTACGAGCAGTACTTC
TRBJ1-6 TRBV7-9 - - CASSVWGGSGGSGSPLHF TGTGCCAGCAGCGTTTGGGGGGGATCGGGGGGCTCAGGTTCACCCCTCCACTTT
TRBJ1-5 TRBV28 TRBD1 - CASSSDRGRQPQNF TGTGCCAGCAGTTCAGACAGGGGGAGACAGCCCCAGAATTTT
TRBJ2-5 TRBV5-4 - - CASSSPGVQETQYF TGTGCCAGCAGCTCCCCAGGGGTGCAAGAGACCCAGTACTTC
TRBJ1-5 TRBV6-6 TRBD1 - CASTSDRVNQPQHF TGTGCCAGCACCTCCGACAGGGTCAATCAGCCCCAGCATTTT
TRBJ2-5 TRBV9 - once CASSVGTRQETQYF TGTGCCAGCAGCGTGGGGACTCGTCAAGAGACCCAGTACTTC
TRBJ2-1 TRBV9 TRBD1 - CASSPRTGGNEQFF TGTGCCAGCAGCCCTCGGACAGGGGGCAATGAGCAGTTCTTC
TRBJ2-3 TRBV5-6 - - CASSLLDGQTYTDTQYF TGTGCCAGCAGCCTCTTGGACGGACAGACCTACACAGATACGCAGTATTTT
TRBJ1-2 TRBV19 - once CASKVAGSANYGYTF TGTGCCAGTAAAGTGGCAGGATCAGCTAACTATGGCTACACCTTC
TRBJ1-5 TRBV7-9 - - CASSFSQSPNQPQHF TGTGCCAGCAGCTTTTCACAGTCGCCAAATCAGCCCCAGCATTTT
TRBJ2-7 TRBV5-1 - once CASSSVAGRTYEQYF TGCGCCAGCAGCTCTGTGGCAGGGCGGACCTACGAGCAGTACTTC
TRBJ1-3 TRBV5-8 - - CASSLTDSGNTIYF TGTGCCAGCAGCTTAACCGACAGCGGAAACACCATATATTTT
TRBJ2-7 TRBV5-1 TRBD1 - CASSLVGQLSYEQYF TGCGCCAGCAGCTTGGTGGGACAGCTCTCCTACGAGCAGTACTTC
TRBJ2-1 TRBV5-1 TRBD2 - CASSLGVQRGNNEQFF TGCGCCAGCAGCTTGGGGGTCCAGCGGGGGAACAATGAGCAGTTCTTC
TRBJ1-2 TRBV29-1 - - CSVAQGRGYGYTF TGCAGCGTTGCCCAGGGGCGCGGCTATGGCTACACCTTC
TRBJ2-3 TRBV2 TRBD2 - CASLSGGSTDTQYF TGTGCCAGCTTGAGCGGGGGGAGCACAGATACGCAGTATTTT
TRBJ1-5 TRBV5-6 TRBD1 - CASSAGTGYYSNQPQHF TGTGCCAGCAGCGCGGGGACAGGGTACTATAGCAATCAGCCCCAGCATTTT
TRBJ1-4 TRBV7-2 - - CASSSRGLIEKLFF TGTGCCAGCAGCTCCAGGGGATTGATTGAAAAACTGTTTTTT
TRBJ1-1 TRBV29-1 TRBD1 - CSVRTGGITEAFF TGCAGCGTGCGGACAGGGGGGATCACTGAAGCTTTCTTT
TRBJ1-2 TRBV28 - - CASSRRDKYGGYTF TGTGCCAGCAGTCGCCGGGACAAGTATGGAGGCTACACCTTC
TRBJ2-5 TRBV5-1 TRBD1 - CASSLRQGAETQYF TGCGCCAGCAGCTTGCGACAGGGGGCGGAGACCCAGTACTTC
TRBJ1-5 TRBV28 - - CASSLRGGRNQPQHF TGTGCCAGCAGTTTACGAGGAGGGCGCAATCAGCCCCAGCATTTT
TRBJ1-1 TRBV13 - large CASSQGEDTEAFF TGTGCCAGCAGCCAGGGTGAGGACACTGAAGCTTTCTTT
TRBJ2-7 TRBV5-1 TRBD1 - CASSFRPPRSGQGTYEQYF TGCGCCAGCAGCTTCCGGCCCCCGAGATCTGGACAGGGTACTTACGAGCAGTACTTC
TRBJ1-5 TRBV19 - - CASSINRVSNQPQHF TGTGCCAGTAGTATAAACAGAGTTAGCAATCAGCCCCAGCATTTT
TRBJ1-1 TRBV7-3 - - CASSSNRAGGGEAFF TGTGCCAGCAGCTCCAATAGGGCGGGCGGGGGTGAAGCTTTCTTT
TRBJ2-2 TRBV6-4 TRBD1 medium-sized CASSHQGDTGELFF TGTGCCAGCAGCCACCAGGGGGACACCGGGGAGCTGTTTTTT
TRBJ1-5 TRBV6-8 - - CASSYSNPGDYSNQPQHF TGTGCCAGCAGTTACTCGAACCCTGGAGATTATAGCAATCAGCCCCAGCATTTT
TRBJ1-1 TRBV7-9 TRBD1 - CASSWDRLNTEAFF TGTGCCAGCAGCTGGGACAGATTGAACACTGAAGCTTTCTTT
TRBJ2-7 TRBV6-1 - - CASSGSYEQYF TGTGCCAGCAGTGGATCCTACGAGCAGTACTTC
TRBJ1-5 TRBV30 - - CAWSPGGNQPQHF TGTGCCTGGTCACCGGGTGGGAATCAGCCCCAGCATTTT
TRBJ1-1 TRBV14 - - CASSQVYGAGTEAFF TGTGCCAGCAGCCAAGTATATGGGGCGGGAACTGAAGCTTTCTTT
TRBJ2-2 TRBV5-8 - - CASSSDHGELFF TGTGCCAGCAGCTCAGATCACGGGGAGCTGTTTTTT
TRBJ2-3 TRBV9 - - CASSVAVETDTQYF TGTGCCAGCAGCGTAGCCGTTGAGACAGATACGCAGTATTTT
TRBJ1-2 TRBV27 - - CASSLSGTYGYTF TGTGCCAGCAGTTTATCGGGCACCTATGGCTACACCTTC
TRBJ1-6 TRBV30 - few CAWMEQNNSPLHF TGTGCCTGGATGGAACAGAATAATTCACCCCTCCACTTT
TRBJ2-2 TRBV2 - - CASAESGILNTGELFF TGTGCCAGCGCAGAGTCCGGGATCTTGAACACCGGGGAGCTGTTTTTT
TRBJ2-4 TRBV2 - once CASSETGYDIQYF TGTGCCAGCAGTGAAACCGGGTATGACATTCAGTACTTC
TRBJ1-1 TRBV5-1 TRBD1 - CASSIDRVSTEAFF TGCGCCAGCAGCATAGACAGGGTGAGCACTGAAGCTTTCTTT
TRBJ1-2 TRBV5-1 TRBD1 - CASSLGTGNYGYTF TGCGCCAGCAGCTTGGGGACAGGGAACTATGGCTACACCTTC
TRBJ2-6 TRBV19 TRBD2 - CASRGGVPGANVLTF TGTGCCAGTAGGGGAGGGGTCCCTGGGGCCAACGTCCTGACTTTC
TRBJ2-1 TRBV19 - few CASSMGNYNEQFF TGTGCCAGTAGTATGGGCAACTACAATGAGCAGTTCTTC
TRBJ2-7 TRBV28 TRBD2 - CASKTSGGDEQYF TGTGCCAGCAAGACTAGCGGGGGGGACGAGCAGTACTTC